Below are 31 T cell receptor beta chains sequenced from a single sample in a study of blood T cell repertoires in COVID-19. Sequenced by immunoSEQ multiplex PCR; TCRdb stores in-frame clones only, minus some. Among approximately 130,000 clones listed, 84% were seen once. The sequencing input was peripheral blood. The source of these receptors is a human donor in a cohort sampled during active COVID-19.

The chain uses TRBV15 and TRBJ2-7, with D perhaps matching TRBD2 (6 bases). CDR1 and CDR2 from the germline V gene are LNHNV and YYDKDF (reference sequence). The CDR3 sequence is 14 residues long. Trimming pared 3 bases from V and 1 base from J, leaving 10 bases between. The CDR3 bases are TGTGCCACCAGCAGCCGAGGAGGGTCCTACGAGCAGTACTTC. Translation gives CATSSRGGSYEQYF.

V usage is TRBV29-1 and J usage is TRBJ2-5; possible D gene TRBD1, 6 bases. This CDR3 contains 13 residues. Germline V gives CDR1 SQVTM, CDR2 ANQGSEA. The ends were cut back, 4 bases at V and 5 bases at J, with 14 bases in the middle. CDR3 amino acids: CSVGWGRAETQYF. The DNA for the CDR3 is TGCAGCGTTGGATGGGGGCGCGCCGAGACCCAGTACTTC.

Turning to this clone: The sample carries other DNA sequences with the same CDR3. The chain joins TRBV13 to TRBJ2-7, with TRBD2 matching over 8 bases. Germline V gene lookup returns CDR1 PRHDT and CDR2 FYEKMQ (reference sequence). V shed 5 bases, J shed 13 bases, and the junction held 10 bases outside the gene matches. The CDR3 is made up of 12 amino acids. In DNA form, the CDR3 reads TGTGCCAGCAGCGGGGGCGGGGGGAGGCCTTACTTC. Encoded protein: CASSGGGGRPYF.

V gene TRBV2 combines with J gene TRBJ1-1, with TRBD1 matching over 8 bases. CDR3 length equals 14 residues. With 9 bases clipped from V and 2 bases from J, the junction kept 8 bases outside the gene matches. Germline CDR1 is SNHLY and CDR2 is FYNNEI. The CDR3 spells CASMIQGVNTEAFF. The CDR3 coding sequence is TGTGCCAGTATGATACAGGGGGTTAACACTGAAGCTTTCTTT.

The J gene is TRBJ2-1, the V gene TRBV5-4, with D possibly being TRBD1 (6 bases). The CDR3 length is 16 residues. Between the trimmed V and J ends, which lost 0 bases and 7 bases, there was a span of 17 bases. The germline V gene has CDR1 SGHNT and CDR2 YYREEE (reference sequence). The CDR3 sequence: CASSLGGPGYNNEQFF. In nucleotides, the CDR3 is TGTGCCAGCAGCTTGGGGGGGCCGGGATACAATAATGAGCAGTTCTTC.

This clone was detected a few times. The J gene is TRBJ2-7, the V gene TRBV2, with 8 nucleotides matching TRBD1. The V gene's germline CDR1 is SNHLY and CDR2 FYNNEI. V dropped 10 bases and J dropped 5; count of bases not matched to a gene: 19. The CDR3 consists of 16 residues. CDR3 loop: CATEPRLDRVFHEQYF. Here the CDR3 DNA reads TGTGCCACCGAACCCCGTTTGGACAGGGTTTTCCACGAGCAGTACTTC.

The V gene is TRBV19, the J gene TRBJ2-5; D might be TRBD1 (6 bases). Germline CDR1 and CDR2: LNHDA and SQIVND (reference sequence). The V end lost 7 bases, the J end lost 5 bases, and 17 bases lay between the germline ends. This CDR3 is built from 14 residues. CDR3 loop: CASTRRGTGETQYF. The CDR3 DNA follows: TGTGCCAGTACCAGAAGGGGAACAGGGGAGACCCAGTACTTC.

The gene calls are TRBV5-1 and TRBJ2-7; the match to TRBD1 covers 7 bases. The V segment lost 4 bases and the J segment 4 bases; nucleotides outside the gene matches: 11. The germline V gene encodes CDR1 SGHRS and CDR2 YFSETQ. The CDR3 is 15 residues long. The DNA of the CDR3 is TGCGCCAGCAGCCAGGCGACAGGGTTAGGGTACGAGCAGTACTTC. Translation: CASSQATGLGYEQYF.

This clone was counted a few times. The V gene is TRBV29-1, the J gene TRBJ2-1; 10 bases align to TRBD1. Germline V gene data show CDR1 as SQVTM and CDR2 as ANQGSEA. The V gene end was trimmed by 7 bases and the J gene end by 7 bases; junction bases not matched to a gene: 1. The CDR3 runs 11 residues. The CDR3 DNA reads TGCAGCGCGGGACAGGGGAATGAGCAGTTCTTC. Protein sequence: CSAGQGNEQFF.

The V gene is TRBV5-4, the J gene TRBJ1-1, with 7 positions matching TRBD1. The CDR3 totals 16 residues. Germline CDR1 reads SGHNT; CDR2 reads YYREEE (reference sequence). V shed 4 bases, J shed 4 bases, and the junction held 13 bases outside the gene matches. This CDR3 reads CASSPGQRGLSTEAFF. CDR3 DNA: TGTGCCAGCAGCCCAGGACAGAGGGGGCTTAGCACTGAAGCTTTCTTT.

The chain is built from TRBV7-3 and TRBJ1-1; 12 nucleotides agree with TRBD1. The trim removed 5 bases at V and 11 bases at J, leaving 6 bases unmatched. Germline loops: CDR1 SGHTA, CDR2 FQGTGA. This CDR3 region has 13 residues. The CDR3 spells CASSTGTGGAAFF. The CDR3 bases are TGTGCCAGCAGCACTGGGACAGGGGGCGCGGCTTTCTTT.

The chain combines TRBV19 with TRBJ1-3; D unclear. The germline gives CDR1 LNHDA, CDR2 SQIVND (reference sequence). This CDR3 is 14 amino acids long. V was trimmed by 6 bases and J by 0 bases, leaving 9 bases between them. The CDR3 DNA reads TGTGCCAGTAGCGACATGGGCTCTGGAAACACCATATATTTT. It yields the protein CASSDMGSGNTIYF.

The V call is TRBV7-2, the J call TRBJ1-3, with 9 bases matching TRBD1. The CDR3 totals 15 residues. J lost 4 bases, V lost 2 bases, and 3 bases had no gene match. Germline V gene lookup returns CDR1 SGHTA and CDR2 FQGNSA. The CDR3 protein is CASSLSGTGGNTIYF. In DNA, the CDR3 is TGTGCCAGCAGCTTATCCGGGACAGGGGGAAACACCATATATTTT.

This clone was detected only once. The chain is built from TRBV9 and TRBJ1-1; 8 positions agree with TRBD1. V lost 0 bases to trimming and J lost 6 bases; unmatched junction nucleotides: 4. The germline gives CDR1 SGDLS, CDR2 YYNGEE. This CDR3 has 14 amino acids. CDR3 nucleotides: TGTGCCAGCAGCGTAGACGGACAGGGCGCTGAAGCTTTCTTT. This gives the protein CASSVDGQGAEAFF.

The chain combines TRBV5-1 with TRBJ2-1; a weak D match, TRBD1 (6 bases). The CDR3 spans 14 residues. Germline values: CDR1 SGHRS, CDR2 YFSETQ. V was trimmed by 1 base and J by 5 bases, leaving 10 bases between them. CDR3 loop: CASSLSGHNNEQFF. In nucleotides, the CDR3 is TGCGCCAGCAGCTTGTCGGGACACAACAATGAGCAGTTCTTC.

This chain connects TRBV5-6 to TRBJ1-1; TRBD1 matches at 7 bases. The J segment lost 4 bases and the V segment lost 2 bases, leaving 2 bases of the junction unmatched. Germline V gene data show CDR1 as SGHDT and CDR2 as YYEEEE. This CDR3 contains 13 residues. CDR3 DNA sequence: TGTGCCAGCAGCTTAGGGGGCGGCACTGAAGCTTTCTTT. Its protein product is CASSLGGGTEAFF.

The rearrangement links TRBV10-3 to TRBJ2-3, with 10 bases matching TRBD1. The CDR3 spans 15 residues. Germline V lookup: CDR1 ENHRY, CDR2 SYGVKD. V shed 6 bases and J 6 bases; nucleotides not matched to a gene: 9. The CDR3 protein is CAIRAGTGDADTQYF. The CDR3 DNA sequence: TGTGCCATCAGGGCCGGGACAGGGGACGCGGATACGCAGTATTTT.

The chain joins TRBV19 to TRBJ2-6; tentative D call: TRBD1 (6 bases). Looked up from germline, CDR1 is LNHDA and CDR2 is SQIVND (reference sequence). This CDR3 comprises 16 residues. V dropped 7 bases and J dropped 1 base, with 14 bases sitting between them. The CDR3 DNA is TGTGCCAGTACCTGGCTGGGGGCGTCTGGGGCCAACGTCCTGACTTTC. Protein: CASTWLGASGANVLTF.

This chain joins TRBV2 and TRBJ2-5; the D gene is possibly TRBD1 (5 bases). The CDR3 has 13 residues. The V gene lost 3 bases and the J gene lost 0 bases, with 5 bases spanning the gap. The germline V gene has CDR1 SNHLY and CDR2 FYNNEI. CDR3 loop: CASSEDNQETQYF. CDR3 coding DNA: TGTGCCAGCAGTGAGGACAACCAAGAGACCCAGTACTTC.

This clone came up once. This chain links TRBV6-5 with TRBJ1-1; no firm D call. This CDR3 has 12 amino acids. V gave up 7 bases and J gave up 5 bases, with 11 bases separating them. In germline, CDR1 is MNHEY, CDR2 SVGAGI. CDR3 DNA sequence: TGTGCCAGCACGAGGTACGGGACTGAAGCTTTCTTT. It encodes CASTRYGTEAFF.

DNA of the CDR3: TGTGCCAGCAGCGCGGGACTTACAGACCGCACAGATACGCAGTATTTT. It specifies CASSAGLTDRTDTQYF. The rearrangement joins TRBV9 to TRBJ2-3, with D tentatively TRBD2 (6 bases). The CDR3 contains 16 residues. Germline CDR1 and CDR2: SGDLS and YYNGEE. V lost 3 bases to trimming and J lost 1 base, with 15 bases between them. Using reference TRBV9 and TRBJ2-3 for the parts outside the CDR3, the full variable domain is DSGVTQTPKHLITATGQRVTLRCSPRSGDLSVYWYQQSLDQGLQFLIQYYNGEERAKGNILERFSAQQFPDLHSELNLSSLELGDSALYFCASSAGLTDRTDTQYFGPGTRLTVL.

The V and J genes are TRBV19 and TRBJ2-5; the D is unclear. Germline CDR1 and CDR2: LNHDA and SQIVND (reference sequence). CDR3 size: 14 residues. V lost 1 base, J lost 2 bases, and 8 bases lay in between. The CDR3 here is CASSIALQQETQYF. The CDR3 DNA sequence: TGTGCCAGTAGTATAGCCCTCCAGCAAGAGACCCAGTACTTC.

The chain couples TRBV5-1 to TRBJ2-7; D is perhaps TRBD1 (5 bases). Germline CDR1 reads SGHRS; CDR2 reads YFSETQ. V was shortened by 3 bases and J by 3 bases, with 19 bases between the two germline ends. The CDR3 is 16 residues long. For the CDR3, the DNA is TGCGCCAGCAGCTACGACCCCTGGGGTAGGGGCTACGAGCAGTACTTC. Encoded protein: CASSYDPWGRGYEQYF.

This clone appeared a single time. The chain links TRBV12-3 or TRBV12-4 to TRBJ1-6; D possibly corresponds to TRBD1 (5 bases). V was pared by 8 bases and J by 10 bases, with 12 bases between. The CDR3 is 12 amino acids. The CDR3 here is CASGGLGSPLHF. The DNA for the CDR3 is TGTGCCAGCGGGGGACTTGGCTCACCCCTCCACTTT.

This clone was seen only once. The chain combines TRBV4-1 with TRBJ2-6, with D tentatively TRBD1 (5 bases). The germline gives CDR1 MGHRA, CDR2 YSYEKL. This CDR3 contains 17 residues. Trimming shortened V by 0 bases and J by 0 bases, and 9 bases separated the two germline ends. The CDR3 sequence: CASSQEWGRSGANVLTF. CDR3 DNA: TGCGCCAGCAGCCAAGAATGGGGCCGCTCTGGGGCCAACGTCCTGACTTTC.

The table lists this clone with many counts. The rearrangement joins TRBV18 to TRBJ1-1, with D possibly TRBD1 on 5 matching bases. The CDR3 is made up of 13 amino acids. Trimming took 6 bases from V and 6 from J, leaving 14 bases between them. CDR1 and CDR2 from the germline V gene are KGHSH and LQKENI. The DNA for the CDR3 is TGTGCCAGCTCGGCGCAGGGTCGGGCTGAAGCTTTCTTT. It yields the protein CASSAQGRAEAFF.

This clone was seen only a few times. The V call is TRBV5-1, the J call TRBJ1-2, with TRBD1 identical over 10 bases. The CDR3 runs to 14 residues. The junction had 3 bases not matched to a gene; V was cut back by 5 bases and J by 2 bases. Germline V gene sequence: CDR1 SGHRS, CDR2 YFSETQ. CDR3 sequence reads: CASRPGQGNYGYTF. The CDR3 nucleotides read TGCGCCAGCAGACCGGGACAGGGGAACTATGGCTACACCTTC.

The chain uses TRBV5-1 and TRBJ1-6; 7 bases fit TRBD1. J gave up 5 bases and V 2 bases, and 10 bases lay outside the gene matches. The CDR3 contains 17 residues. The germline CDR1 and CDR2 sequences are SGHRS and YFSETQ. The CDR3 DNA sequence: TGCGCCAGCAGCTTTGGGCCACAGGGGAAAGATAATTCACCCCTCCACTTT. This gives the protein CASSFGPQGKDNSPLHF. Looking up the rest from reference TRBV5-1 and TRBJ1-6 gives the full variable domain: KAGVTQTPRYLIKTRGQQVTLSCSPISGHRSVSWYQQTPGQGLQFLFEYFSETQRNKGNFPGRFSGRQFSNSRSEMNVSTLELGDSALYLCASSFGPQGKDNSPLHFGNGTRLTVT.

CDR3 sequence: CASSPIPSSGNTIYF. The CDR3, as DNA: TGTGCCAGCAGCCCTATCCCCTCTTCGGGAAACACCATATATTTT. The J gene is TRBJ1-3, the V gene TRBV11-2; D unresolved. Per germline, CDR1 SGHAT and CDR2 FQNNGV. The CDR3 extends over 15 amino acids. V lost 5 bases to trimming and J lost 4 bases, with 15 bases between them.

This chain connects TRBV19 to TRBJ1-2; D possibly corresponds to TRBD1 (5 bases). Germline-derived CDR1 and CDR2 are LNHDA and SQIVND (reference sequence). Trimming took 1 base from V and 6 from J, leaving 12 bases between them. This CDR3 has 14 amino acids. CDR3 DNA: TGTGCCAGTAGTATAGGGGTCAGGGTTGATGGCTACACCTTC. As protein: CASSIGVRVDGYTF. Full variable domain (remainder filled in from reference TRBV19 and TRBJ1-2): DGGITQSPKYLFRKEGQNVTLSCEQNLNHDAMYWYRQDPGQGLRLIYYSQIVNDFQKGDIAEGYSVSREKKESFPLTVTSAQKNPTAFYLCASSIGVRVDGYTFGSGTRLTVV.

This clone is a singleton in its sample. CDR3 nucleotides: TGTGCTAGTGGTTTCGGACAGGGGGTAGGCACTGAAGCTTTCTTT. Translated, it gives CASGFGQGVGTEAFF. The chain uses TRBV12-5 and TRBJ1-1; 10 positions agree with TRBD1. Unmatched junction bases numbered 5, after V lost 3 bases and J lost 4 bases. CDR3 size: 15 residues. The germline V gene has CDR1 LGHNT and CDR2 FRNRAP.